This T cell receptor (beta chain) was sequenced for a study of CD4 T cells in relation to SARS-CoV-2 and coronaviruses. At the level of the study: TCR beta CDR3s were sequenced after roughly ten-day antigen culture of PBMCs. The negative reference was HIV-1 Nef peptide pool or peptide-free culture.

Sequencing used immunoSEQ multiplex PCR; TCRdb keeps in-frame clones, though not all of them. Of some 20,000 clones in the sample, over 70% were seen once. CD4+ T cells from unexposed donors were obtained before the COVID-19 pandemic (2011-2018). Isolation of CD4+ T cells took place after approximately eleven days in culture. As cell numbers allowed, unexposed-donor CD4+ T cells faced SARS-CoV-2 S/N and four cold-coronavirus spikes. With regard to this clone: Its antigen is undetermined.

This CDR3 spans 11 amino acids. The germline V gene has CDR1 LNHDA and CDR2 SQIVND (reference sequence). Trimming shortened V by 2 bases and J by 4 bases, and 1 base separated the two germline ends. The study's findings and limits: No crossreactivity against non-spike viral proteins was tested here.

The rearrangement links TRBV19 to TRBJ2-3; no clear D. Specimen: CD4+ T cells from PBMCs, cultured in vitro. This clonotype originated in a human donor in good health. For the CDR3, the DNA is TGTGCCAGTAGTATATCAGATACGCAGTATTTT. Its protein product is CASSISDTQYF. Complete variable domain (other parts from reference TRBV19 and TRBJ2-3): DGGITQSPKYLFRKEGQNVTLSCEQNLNHDAMYWYRQDPGQGLRLIYYSQIVNDFQKGDIAEGYSVSREKKESFPLTVTSAQKNPTAFYLCASSISDTQYFGPGTRLTVL.